This is a list of T cell receptor beta chains from one sample in a study of naive and memory T cell subsets. TCRdb recomputed calls from the UMI-ligation and nested PCR reads with MiXCR, one row per CDR3 protein. The profile covers over 65,000 distinct CDR3 sequences, with 9% to 9.5% appearing a single time and over 1% taken by the ten largest. Sequenced material: naive CD8+ T cells from blood. Every receptor here comes from a human donor in good health. The conserved cysteine and the conserved F or W are not part of the CDR3 here.

j_call cdr3_length v_call cdr3_aa
TRBJ2-7 10 TRBV7-9 ASSLAASEQY
TRBJ2-3 12 TRBV29-1 STVSLEKGDTQY
TRBJ2-7 12 TRBV28 ASSLTGTTYEQY
TRBJ1-5 11 TRBV24-1 ATSYRRNQPQH
TRBJ2-7 13 TRBV11-1 ASSNFEGYSYEQY
TRBJ2-7 10 TRBV3-1 ASSQDYLEQY
TRBJ2-3 13 TRBV12-3/TRBV12-4 ASSHRGFPPDTQY
TRBJ2-5 11 TRBV29-1 SVSEGPQETQY
TRBJ2-1 19 TRBV29-1 SVEGGGMGDSRVSSYNEQF
TRBJ2-1 14 TRBV18 ASSPTGLAGVDEQF
TRBJ2-3 15 TRBV7-6 ASSLALPSGHTDTQY
TRBJ2-3 13 TRBV29-1 SVEPSGSTTDTQY
TRBJ2-2 12 TRBV5-4 ASSLAENTGELF
TRBJ2-1 12 TRBV29-1 SVDDTTAYNEQF
TRBJ2-7 12 TRBV29-1 SVEAGTGNNEQY
TRBJ2-7 12 TRBV5-1 ASSFSGTSNEQY
TRBJ2-1 20 TRBV7-2 ASSLKGQGLYISGSQYNEQF
TRBJ1-1 11 TRBV20-1 SAKHRAHTEAF
TRBJ2-3 12 TRBV28 ASAKPISTDTQY
TRBJ2-5 16 TRBV29-1 SVVSGLAGRGGQETQY
TRBJ2-7 10 TRBV5-1 ASSLQGREQY
TRBJ2-3 11 TRBV9 ASSVTSTDTQY
TRBJ2-5 9 TRBV20-1 SERDQETQY
TRBJ1-2 14 TRBV9 ASSEGGQARNYGYT
TRBJ2-3 10 TRBV10-2 ASSPSDDTQY
TRBJ1-2 10 TRBV29-1 SVEIRFDGYT
TRBJ2-7 11 TRBV29-1 SGRLGGSYEQY
TRBJ2-3 13 TRBV4-3 ASSQGEEDADTQY
TRBJ2-1 15 TRBV19 ASSKGITGRFSNEQF
TRBJ1-5 11 TRBV2 ASSDWGNQPQH
TRBJ1-3 14 TRBV9 ASSGRITDSGNTIY
TRBJ1-1 12 TRBV9 ASSATGWGTEAF
TRBJ1-2 13 TRBV27 ASSLSTASFYGYT